The present TCR beta chain was sequenced within a study of blood T cell repertoires in COVID-19. Turning to the study itself: Acute-phase and convalescent COVID-19 samples originated in the United States, Italy and Spain. PBMCs, B-cell-depleted T cells, or T cells were the source of the cDNA or gDNA that made up the material.

Across about 22 US areas, participants ranged in age from about 18 to 100 years. Germline V gene sequence: CDR1 MDHEN, CDR2 SYDVKM. The CDR3 covers 19 residues. Source study methods: Amplification with reference gene primers provided the estimates of nucleated cell counts. Produced via immunoSEQ multiplex PCR; TCRdb's table is partial and in-frame only. V and J calls and clone size are given by that table; D and trimming were obtained from the DNA. The repertoire holds around 300,000 clones, about 90% seen once, with over 4.5% in the top ten. Details on this clone: The junction and the germline gene differ at one end; a read error may be behind it.

The specimen sequenced was PBMCs or T cells enriched from blood (not recorded which). This receptor was identified in a man aged 25-45 years who had recovered from COVID-19. The rearrangement uses TRBV28 and TRBJ2-5; tentative D call: TRBD2 (6 bases). CDR3 nucleotide sequence: TGTGCCAACAGTTTGCCCCGGAGGGACGGGGCGACCTTCCAAGAGACCCAGTACTTC. Translated, it gives CANSLPRRDGATFQETQYF.